These 6 T cell receptor beta chains were all obtained from the same sample, sequenced in a study of T cell repertoires in ileal Crohn's disease. Sequencing used immunoSEQ multiplex PCR; TCRdb keeps in-frame clones, though not all of them. The table includes around 15,000 clones, 80% detected once. The specimen sequenced was ileal tissue. All receptors come from an adult with Crohn's disease.

This clone was seen just once. J is TRBJ1-1 and V is TRBV30, with 7 bases lining up with TRBD1. The CDR3 sequence is 17 residues long. J was trimmed by 1 base and V by 2 bases; bases with no gene match: 13. Germline CDR1 GTSNPN, CDR2 SVGIG (reference sequence). CDR3 nucleotide sequence: TGTGCCTGGAGTTCCTCATACAGGGGCGGTAGGAACACTGAAGCTTTCTTT. It is translated as CAWSSSYRGGRNTEAFF.

The chain carries TRBV6-6 and TRBJ1-1, with D unclear. The V gene lost 2 bases and the J gene lost 4 bases, with 14 bases spanning the gap. The CDR3 is 15 residues long. Germline CDR1 reads MNHNY; CDR2 reads SVGAGI (reference sequence). The CDR3 region has the DNA TGTGCCAGCAGTTACGGGGAGGGCCGAGGCACTGAAGCTTTCTTT. Amino acids: CASSYGEGRGTEAFF.

This clone was seen a single time. This sequence joins TRBV4-1 and TRBJ1-6; 9 bases are a match to TRBD1. Losses at the gene ends were 6 bases for V and 0 bases for J; bases not matched to a gene: 6. This CDR3 spans 17 amino acids. Germline V CDR1 and CDR2: MGHRA, YSYEKL. CDR3 sequence (DNA): TGCGCCAGCAGTCGGGACAGGGTGAGCTCCTATAATTCACCCCTCCACTTT. It is translated as CASSRDRVSSYNSPLHF.

This sequence joins TRBV27 and TRBJ2-5, with no clear D. Germline V lookup: CDR1 MNHEY, CDR2 SMNVEV (reference sequence). The CDR3 length is 13 residues. V was clipped by 5 bases and J by 7 bases, with 14 bases between them. In DNA, the CDR3 is TGTGCCAGCAGTCCCTCCCCTCACGGGACCCAGTACTTC. As protein: CASSPSPHGTQYF.

The V and J genes are TRBV27 and TRBJ2-5; the match to TRBD1 covers 8 bases. The CDR3 totals 15 residues. The germline CDR1 and CDR2 sequences are MNHEY and SMNVEV (reference sequence). Trimming removed 0 bases from V and 5 bases from J; junction bases left unmatched: 5. CDR3 amino acids: CASSLSWTGFETQYF. DNA for the CDR3: TGTGCCAGCAGTTTATCCTGGACAGGGTTCGAGACCCAGTACTTC.

The V and J genes are TRBV19 and TRBJ2-1; 9 bases fit TRBD1. The trim removed 4 bases at V and 6 bases at J, leaving 7 bases unmatched. The germline gives CDR1 LNHDA, CDR2 SQIVND (reference sequence). The CDR3 runs to 15 residues. This CDR3 is CASSTGTGFVNEQFF. The CDR3 coding sequence is TGTGCCAGTAGTACCGGGACAGGGTTTGTCAATGAGCAGTTCTTC.